The 19 T cell receptor beta chains reported below all come from one sample, sequenced in a study of cytomegalovirus exposure and HLA in healthy donors. A multiplex PCR was run with 60 Vbeta primers and 13 Jbeta primers. Some clones are missing from TCRdb's copy, which holds only in-frame ones; the method was immunoSEQ multiplex PCR. The data contain some 150,000 clones, 60% to 85% of them singletons. Sequencing was carried out using PBMCs. These receptors all come from a woman in her thirties or forties in good health and CMV-seropositive.

The chain employs TRBV5-1 and TRBJ2-5, with a possible D match to TRBD1 (6 bases). The DNA end favors TRBJ2-7, so the J call may be wrong. The CDR3 sequence is 14 residues long. Per the germline V gene, CDR1 is SGHRS and CDR2 is YFSETQ. DNA of the CDR3: TGCGCCAGCAGCTTGGCGACAGGCCCCTACGAGCAGTACTTC. It encodes CASSLATGPYEQYF.

This chain uses TRBV30 with TRBJ1-2; TRBD1 is a possible D gene (6 bases). Per the germline V gene, CDR1 is GTSNPN and CDR2 is SVGIG (reference sequence). The CDR3 contains 12 residues. Trimming cost V 2 bases and J 6 bases, with 10 bases left between them. CDR3: CAWSLGQHGYTF. DNA for the CDR3: TGTGCCTGGAGTCTCGGACAGCATGGCTACACCTTC.

The chain is built from TRBV19 and TRBJ1-6; 8 bases are a match to TRBD1. This CDR3 contains 15 residues. V was clipped by 3 bases and J by 8 bases; unmatched bases: 6. The V gene's germline CDR1 is LNHDA and CDR2 SQIVND (reference sequence). The CDR3 here is CASSMGGTGYSPLHF. In nucleotides, the CDR3 is TGTGCCAGTAGTATGGGAGGGACAGGCTATTCACCCCTCCACTTT.

The rearrangement links TRBV28 to TRBJ1-5; D is undetermined. V was shortened by 7 bases and J by 5 bases, with 6 bases between the two germline ends. The CDR3 extends over 11 amino acids. Germline values: CDR1 MDHEN, CDR2 SYDVKM. The CDR3 is CASMADQPQHF. The CDR3 nucleotides read TGTGCCAGCATGGCCGATCAGCCCCAGCATTTT.

The gene calls are TRBV7-9 and TRBJ2-2; tentative D call: TRBD2 (6 bases). With 5 bases removed from V and 4 bases from J, the gap between germline ends came to 14 bases. The CDR3 has 15 residues. Germline CDR1 and CDR2: SEHNR and FQNEAQ (reference sequence). The chain's CDR3 is CASSPALAGTGELFF. In nucleotides, the CDR3 is TGTGCCAGCAGCCCCGCACTAGCTGGCACCGGGGAGCTGTTTTTT.

On this clone itself: One end of the junction varies from germline; a read error may be responsible. The rearrangement uses TRBV5-6 and TRBJ1-2; D perhaps matches TRBD1 (5 bases). Germline V gene lookup returns CDR1 SGHDT and CDR2 YYEEEE. This CDR3 has 15 residues. CDR3: CASTSLPLGGGGDDF. In DNA, the CDR3 is TGTGCCAGCACCTCTCTCCCTCTCGGGGGGGGTGGGGATGACTTC. Full variable domain (remainder filled in from reference TRBV5-6 and TRBJ1-2): DAGVTQSPTHLIKTRGQQVTLRCSPKSGHDTVSWYQQALGQGPQFIFQYYEEEERQRGNFPDRFSGHQFPNYSSELNVNALLLGDSALYLCASTSLPLGGGGDDFGSGTRLTVV.

This clone is a singleton in its sample. This chain uses TRBV4-1 with TRBJ2-4; D remains ambiguous. V was cut by 4 bases and J by 0 bases, with 10 bases left in between. CDR1 is MGHRA, CDR2 YSYEKL, per germline. The CDR3 runs 15 residues. The CDR3 sequence is CASSLQESAKNIQYF. The DNA for the CDR3 is TGCGCCAGCAGCCTGCAGGAATCAGCCAAAAACATTCAGTACTTC.

CDR3 bases: TGTGCCACCGGACTAGGGTTGGGCGAGCAGTACTTC. Translating it yields CATGLGLGEQYF. The gene calls are TRBV2 and TRBJ2-7; TRBD2 aligns across 7 bases. Germline assignment: CDR1 SNHLY and CDR2 FYNNEI. The ends lost 10 bases at V and 6 bases at J; junction bases unmatched: 9. This CDR3 is 12 amino acids long.

The chain carries TRBV28 and TRBJ1-3, with D possibly being TRBD1 (5 bases). Germline V gene sequence: CDR1 MDHEN, CDR2 SYDVKM. The CDR3 is 17 residues long. V was clipped by 5 bases and J by 3 bases, with 20 bases between them. Here the CDR3 DNA reads TGTGCCAGCAGTCAACCCAACAGGCTATCTTTTGGAAACACCATATATTTT. Residues: CASSQPNRLSFGNTIYF.

This clone has a handful of counts. This rearrangement joins TRBV7-6 to TRBJ2-5; the match to TRBD2 covers 8 bases. The CDR3 runs to 15 residues. Germline trimming cut 0 bases from V and 4 bases from J; bases unmatched to any gene: 4. CDR1 and CDR2 (germline): SGHVS, FNYEAQ. CDR3 in amino acids: CASSLATSVRETQYF. The DNA of the CDR3 is TGTGCCAGCAGCTTAGCGACTAGCGTACGAGAGACCCAGTACTTC.

This sequence joins TRBV30 and TRBJ2-3; D is possibly TRBD2 (6 bases). This CDR3 has 11 residues. The ends were cut back, 4 bases at V and 6 bases at J, with 8 bases in the middle. The V gene's germline CDR1 is GTSNPN and CDR2 SVGIG (reference sequence). CDR3 loop: CAWTGGDTQYF. Here the CDR3 DNA reads TGTGCCTGGACCGGAGGGGATACGCAGTATTTT.

This clone appeared a few times. This chain joins TRBV5-4 and TRBJ2-2; no clear D. The CDR3 is 14 residues long. Trimming took off 2 bases at V and 6 bases at J, with 11 bases between the two ends. The germline V gene has CDR1 SGHNT and CDR2 YYREEE (reference sequence). CDR3 in amino acids: CASSLRSVSGELFF. The CDR3, as DNA: TGTGCCAGCAGCTTAAGATCGGTCTCCGGGGAGCTGTTTTTT.

V and J are TRBV5-5 and TRBJ2-1; 10 positions agree with TRBD1. This CDR3 comprises 15 residues. J was trimmed by 7 bases and V by 5 bases; bases with no gene match: 9. The germline gives CDR1 SGHKS, CDR2 YYEKEE (reference sequence). The CDR3 sequence is CASSFGTGALNEQFF. In DNA form, the CDR3 reads TGTGCCAGCAGTTTCGGGACAGGGGCTTTGAATGAGCAGTTCTTC.

The V gene is TRBV5-1, the J gene TRBJ1-3; tentative D call: TRBD1 (5 bases). The CDR3 has 14 amino acids. Germline CDR1 is SGHRS and CDR2 is YFSETQ. The germline V and J ends were trimmed by 4 bases and 0 bases, with 8 bases remaining between them. For the CDR3, the DNA is TGCGCCAGCAGCGTAGGGGACTCTGGAAACACCATATATTTT. Translating gives CASSVGDSGNTIYF.

The chain links TRBV13 to TRBJ1-2, with D possibly matching TRBD1 (6 bases). V was trimmed by 4 bases and J by 2 bases, leaving 11 bases between them. The CDR3 is 14 residues long. The germline V gene has CDR1 PRHDT and CDR2 FYEKMQ (reference sequence). CDR3 protein: CASSWWQGNYGYTF. CDR3 sequence (DNA): TGTGCCAGCAGCTGGTGGCAGGGGAACTATGGCTACACCTTC.

The chain carries TRBV6-1 and TRBJ2-7; 10 bases line up with TRBD1. Trimming removed 3 bases from V and 6 bases from J; junction bases left unmatched: 5. The CDR3 loop spans 14 amino acids. Germline V CDR1 and CDR2: MNHNS, SASEGT. CDR3 DNA: TGTGCCAGCAGTGAGAGGACAGGGGGGAGCGAGCAGTACTTC. It translates to CASSERTGGSEQYF.

The chain links TRBV6-5 to TRBJ2-5; 8 bases align to TRBD2. Germline CDR1 is MNHEY and CDR2 is SVGAGI. V lost 4 bases, J lost 4 bases, and 11 bases stayed unmatched. This CDR3 has 16 amino acids. The CDR3 sequence: CASSSGPGGLGETQYF. The CDR3 coding sequence is TGTGCCAGCAGTTCGGGACCGGGGGGGTTAGGAGAGACCCAGTACTTC.

The chain links TRBV5-5 to TRBJ2-5, with a tentative D call TRBD2 (6 bases). The V gene lost 4 bases and the J gene lost 0 bases, with 16 bases spanning the gap. Germline V CDR1 and CDR2: SGHKS, YYEKEE (reference sequence). CDR3 length equals 16 residues. This CDR3 reads CASSLGDFTYQETQYF. The CDR3 region has the DNA TGTGCCAGCAGCCTAGGGGACTTCACGTACCAAGAGACCCAGTACTTC. The variable domain in full, with the rest retrieved from reference TRBV5-5 and TRBJ2-5, is DAGVTQSPTHLIKTRGQQVTLRCSPISGHKSVSWYQQVLGQGPQFIFQYYEKEERGRGNFPDRFSARQFPNYSSELNVNALLLGDSALYLCASSLGDFTYQETQYFGPGTRLLVL.

This clone was counted a single time. V and J are TRBV11-2 and TRBJ2-2; 9 bases line up with TRBD1. Losses at the gene ends were 5 bases for V and 4 bases for J; bases not matched to a gene: 11. Looked up from germline, CDR1 is SGHAT and CDR2 is FQNNGV. The CDR3 consists of 17 residues. The CDR3 coding sequence is TGTGCCAGCAGCCCCCAGGTCGGGACAGGGACCACCGGGGAGCTGTTTTTT. This encodes CASSPQVGTGTTGELFF.